This TCR beta chain was observed in a study of cytomegalovirus exposure and HLA in healthy donors. Findings of the study overall: Evidence from a later analysis indicated that most CMV-associated TCR beta chains looked HLA-restricted. Trimming of TCR beta V- and J-genes showed a link, identified in a later analysis, to a missense DCLRE1C variant.

A multiplex PCR was run with 60 Vbeta primers and 13 Jbeta primers. Generated by immunoSEQ multiplex PCR, the TCRdb table keeps only in-frame clones and is missing some. This table has about 120,000 clones, 80% appearing once. Only a few counts were recorded for this clone. Its antigen is as yet unknown. Trimming took 3 bases from V and 3 from J, leaving 15 bases between them. The CDR3 length is 15 residues. Per germline, CDR1 KGHSH and CDR2 LQKENI. What was sequenced was PBMCs. V and J are TRBV18 and TRBJ2-7; the D gene is possibly TRBD1 (6 bases). This sequence was found in a young man in good health and CMV-seropositive. Written as DNA, the CDR3 is TGTGCCAGCTCACCCAAACGGGACATCCTCTACGAGCAGTACTTC. This sequence encodes CASSPKRDILYEQYF.